The 24 T cell receptor beta chains listed next were all sequenced from one sample in a study of T cells after yellow fever vaccination. TCRdb ran MiXCR on the 5' RACE reads and lists one entry per CDR3 protein. The repertoire holds 300,000 or so distinct CDR3 sequences, with roughly 9% as singletons. The specimen was CD4+ T cells sorted from PBMCs, collected 5 days after the yellow fever booster vaccination. These receptors originate from a man aged 18 to 35 who received the YFV17D yellow fever vaccine.

The genes are TRBV6-5 and TRBJ1-1, with D maybe TRBD1 (5 bases). Germline assignment: CDR1 MNHEY and CDR2 SVGAGI. The CDR3 has 21 residues. Trimming shortened V by 3 bases and J by 2 bases, and 31 bases separated the two germline ends. The chain's CDR3 is CASSYSHLRRGLSILNTEAFF. CDR3 nucleotide sequence: TGTGCCAGCAGTTATTCCCATCTCCGTCGGGGCCTTTCGATCTTAAACACTGAAGCTTTCTTT.

This clonotype was seen just once. A much larger clonotype is one base distant, so this may be a read error. The CDR3 DNA sequence: TGCGCCGGCAGCCACACTAGCGGCGCGAACACCGGGGAGCTGTTTTTT. It yields the protein CAGSHTSGANTGELFF. The chain is built from TRBV5-1 and TRBJ2-2, with TRBD2 matching 8 bases. This CDR3 contains 16 residues. CDR1 is SGHRS and CDR2 is YFSETQ in the germline V gene.

This clonotype was counted between two and nine times. This chain uses TRBV20-1 with TRBJ1-1; TRBD1 agrees at 7 bases. The CDR3 is 14 amino acids. Germline values: CDR1 DFQATT, CDR2 SNEGSKA (reference sequence). V was pared by 2 bases and J by 2 bases, with 5 bases of the junction left unmatched. CDR3 nucleotides: TGCAGTGCTAGAACGACAGGGATAAACACTGAAGCTTTCTTT. Its protein product is CSARTTGINTEAFF.

The rearrangement links TRBV20-1 to TRBJ2-3; 7 bases line up with TRBD1. The CDR3 extends over 14 amino acids. V trimming: 3 bases; J trimming: 4 bases; junction bases outside the gene matches: 7. The germline V gene encodes CDR1 DFQATT and CDR2 SNEGSKA (reference sequence). CDR3 in DNA: TGCAGTGCTAGGACAGGGTCGGCAGCAGATACGCAGTATTTT. Protein: CSARTGSAADTQYF.

The chain links TRBV7-8 to TRBJ2-5; maybe TRBD2 (5 bases). Trimming removed 5 bases at V and 4 bases at J, with 17 bases between. CDR1 and CDR2 from the germline V gene are SGHVS and FQNEAQ. This CDR3 has 15 residues. Written as DNA, the CDR3 is TGTGCCAGCAGCGACGGACTTTTAATGGTAGAGACCCAGTACTTC. Translated, it gives CASSDGLLMVETQYF.

This clonotype was counted only a few times. This sequence joins TRBV4-1 and TRBJ2-3, with D perhaps TRBD1 (7 bases). Germline assignment: CDR1 MGHRA and CDR2 YSYEKL. V gave up 4 bases and J gave up 5 bases, with 13 bases separating them. This CDR3 has 14 amino acids. The chain's CDR3 is CASSRGTAQDTQYF. The CDR3 region has the DNA TGCGCCAGCAGCCGCGGGACAGCTCAAGATACGCAGTATTTT.

This clonotype has at least ten counts. The V call is TRBV20-1, the J call TRBJ1-5; D gene unclear. Trimming cost V 6 bases and J 8 bases, with 17 bases left between them. The CDR3 length is 13 residues. Germline assignment: CDR1 DFQATT and CDR2 SNEGSKA (reference sequence). The CDR3 DNA reads TGCAGTGCCACGTCGGGTACGCGGAAGCCCCAGCATTTT. This translates into CSATSGTRKPQHF.

At least ten counts were recorded for this clonotype. The chain uses TRBV7-2 and TRBJ1-6; D not certain. The CDR3 sequence is 14 residues long. CDR1 SGHTA and CDR2 FQGNSA come from the germline V gene. Between the trimmed V and J ends, which lost 5 bases and 10 bases, there was a span of 15 bases. CDR3: CASSLGRRRSPLHF. CDR3 coding DNA: TGTGCCAGCAGCCTAGGGCGCAGGAGGTCACCCCTCCACTTT.

This clonotype was found many times. V is TRBV29-1 and J is TRBJ2-7; D is perhaps TRBD1 (5 bases). The V gene's germline CDR1 is SQVTM and CDR2 ANQGSEA. V was trimmed by 1 base and J by 5 bases, leaving 15 bases between them. The length of the CDR3 is 14 residues. CDR3 residues: CSVEGRASRNEQYF. CDR3 DNA: TGCAGCGTTGAAGGCAGGGCATCGAGGAACGAGCAGTACTTC.

This clonotype has ten or more counts. The V call is TRBV6-2 or TRBV6-3, the J call TRBJ2-5; D possibly corresponds to TRBD2 (5 bases). The ends were cut back, 3 bases at V and 4 bases at J, with 12 bases in the middle. This CDR3 has 14 amino acids. Per the germline V gene, CDR1 is MNHEY and CDR2 is SVGEGT. CDR3 sequence (DNA): TGTGCCAGCAGTTATAGACGGACTCCAGAGACCCAGTACTTC. Encoded protein: CASSYRRTPETQYF.

There are a few counts of this clonotype. The chain links TRBV7-2 to TRBJ1-5, with D unresolved. The germline CDR1 and CDR2 sequences are SGHTA and FQGNSA. The CDR3 contains 12 residues. V lost 6 bases to trimming and J lost 6 bases, with 9 bases between them. The CDR3 spells CASSQSAQPQHF. In DNA, the CDR3 is TGTGCCAGCAGTCAAAGCGCTCAGCCCCAGCATTTT.

This chain connects TRBV5-1 to TRBJ2-2, with a weak D call TRBD1 (6 bases). With 3 bases removed from V and 4 bases from J, the gap between germline ends came to 19 bases. Looked up from germline, CDR1 is SGHRS and CDR2 is YFSETQ. This CDR3 has 17 amino acids. This chain's CDR3 is CASSSRGGQLSTGELFF. The CDR3 bases are TGCGCCAGCAGCTCCCGAGGTGGACAGTTAAGCACCGGGGAGCTGTTTTTT.

This clonotype was detected ten times or more. The chain employs TRBV5-1 and TRBJ1-1; tentative D call: TRBD1 (5 bases). There are 16 residues in the CDR3. Germline CDR1 is SGHRS and CDR2 is YFSETQ. Trimming shortened V by 2 bases and J by 0 bases, and 14 bases separated the two germline ends. CDR3 nucleotide sequence: TGCGCCAGCAGCTTCGGGGGGTCGAGTATGAACACTGAAGCTTTCTTT. Its protein product is CASSFGGSSMNTEAFF.

This clonotype was observed a handful of times. V and J are TRBV6-6 and TRBJ1-2; 7 bases are a match to TRBD1. The CDR3 spans 15 residues. The germline CDR1 and CDR2 sequences are MNHNY and SVGAGI (reference sequence). After removal of 4 bases from V and 2 bases from J, the junction contained 7 bases not matched to a gene. The CDR3 region is CASSSNPDRNYGYTF. The CDR3 DNA reads TGTGCCAGCAGTTCAAACCCGGACAGGAACTATGGCTACACCTTC.

This clonotype was seen a handful of times. The rearrangement uses TRBV12-3 or TRBV12-4 and TRBJ1-4, with D unclear. The CDR3 is 14 residues long. V was trimmed by 2 bases and J by 7 bases, leaving 11 bases between them. The chain's CDR3 is CASSLLGLGEKLFF. The CDR3 DNA reads as TGTGCCAGCAGTTTATTGGGGTTGGGTGAAAAACTGTTTTTT.

This clonotype was observed a handful of times. The genes are TRBV20-1 and TRBJ1-4; 10 positions agree with TRBD1. Losses at the gene ends were 3 bases for V and 6 bases for J; bases not matched to a gene: 4. Germline lookup yields CDR1 DFQATT and CDR2 SNEGSKA (reference sequence). CDR3 length equals 14 residues. The chain's CDR3 is CSARFGTGDEKLFF. Written as DNA, the CDR3 is TGCAGTGCTAGGTTTGGGACAGGGGATGAAAAACTGTTTTTT.

The DNA for the CDR3 is TGTGCCAGCAGCTTCCGGGACGGACCCTACGAGCAGTACTTC. This encodes CASSFRDGPYEQYF. The chain carries TRBV3-1 and TRBJ2-7; D may correspond to TRBD1 or TRBD2 (5 bases each). Trimming took off 5 bases at V and 2 bases at J, with 13 bases between the two ends. Looked up from germline, CDR1 is LGHDT and CDR2 is YNNKEL (reference sequence). The CDR3 covers 14 residues.

This clonotype was seen ten or more times. The V and J genes are TRBV29-1 and TRBJ2-3; D perhaps matches TRBD1 (5 bases). The CDR3 loop spans 15 amino acids. Looked up from germline, CDR1 is SQVTM and CDR2 is ANQGSEA. V was trimmed by 0 bases and J by 4 bases, leaving 14 bases between them. The DNA for the CDR3 is TGCAGCGTTGAAGATTTAGGGGCAGGGTCAGATACGCAGTATTTT. Protein: CSVEDLGAGSDTQYF.

At least ten counts were recorded for this clonotype. The chain carries TRBV7-9 and TRBJ2-7; D unresolved. Trimming cost V 3 bases and J 2 bases, with 5 bases left between them. The CDR3 covers 12 residues. The germline CDR1 and CDR2 sequences are SEHNR and FQNEAQ (reference sequence). The CDR3 sequence is CASSFTAYEQYF. The CDR3 bases are TGTGCCAGCAGCTTTACAGCCTACGAGCAGTACTTC.

This clonotype was found many times. The CDR3: CASSSHGPPGEKLFF. DNA of the CDR3: TGTGCCAGCAGCTCACACGGCCCCCCGGGGGAAAAACTGTTTTTT. J is TRBJ1-4 and V is TRBV7-2, with D unclear. The CDR3 has 15 amino acids. V was pared by 4 bases and J by 8 bases, with 17 bases between. Germline V gene sequence: CDR1 SGHTA, CDR2 FQGNSA. Looking up the rest from reference TRBV7-2 and TRBJ1-4 gives the full variable domain: GAGVSQSPSNKVTEKGKDVELRCDPISGHTALYWYRQSLGQGLEFLIYFQGNSAPDKSGLPSDRFSAERTGGSVSTLTIQRTQQEDSAVYLCASSSHGPPGEKLFFGSGTQLSVL.

This clonotype appeared many times. The chain couples TRBV10-3 to TRBJ2-3; 7 nucleotides agree with TRBD1. The V and J ends lost 6 bases and 0 bases, in that order; junction bases with no gene match: 6. CDR1 ENHRY and CDR2 SYGVKD come from the germline V gene. The CDR3 loop spans 15 amino acids. The CDR3 here is CAIRDRVASTDTQYF. CDR3 sequence (DNA): TGTGCCATCAGAGACAGGGTAGCTAGCACAGATACGCAGTATTTT.

This clonotype was recorded a few times. The rearrangement joins TRBV7-2 to TRBJ2-5; D is unclear. Trimming left V 3 bases short and J 4 bases short, with 12 bases between. Germline V CDR1 and CDR2: SGHTA, FQGNSA. The CDR3 contains 14 residues. CDR3 loop: CASSFRDPAETQYF. CDR3 bases: TGTGCCAGCAGCTTCCGCGACCCGGCAGAGACCCAGTACTTC.

This clonotype was picked up many times. The chain has TRBV5-1 and TRBJ1-4; TRBD1 aligns across 11 bases. Germline V gene sequence: CDR1 SGHRS, CDR2 YFSETQ. There are 15 residues in the CDR3. V was clipped by 5 bases and J by 8 bases; unmatched bases: 8. In nucleotides, the CDR3 is TGCGCCAGCAGTGACCGGACAGGGGGCGAGGAAAAACTGTTTTTT. Translated: CASSDRTGGEEKLFF.

The chain carries TRBV7-9 and TRBJ1-4; D uncertain. This CDR3 has 12 residues. CDR1 is SEHNR, CDR2 FQNEAQ, per germline (reference sequence). Trimming cost V 1 base and J 11 bases, with 8 bases left between them. The CDR3 nucleotides read TGTGCCAGCAGCTTAGAAGAAGGCAAACTGTTTTTT. This encodes CASSLEEGKLFF.